Listed here are 21 T cell receptor beta chains from one sample, sequenced in a study listed by TCRdb under 2016. Library preparation was by RT-PCR. Sequencing relied on an Illumina MiSeq. TCRdb reworked the public reads: Q25 trimming with fastp, MiXCR clone assembly, productive beta chains retained. Records with the same CDR3 protein are collapsed into one entry carrying the most frequent genes and DNA. Here the sample has around 700,000 distinct CDR3 sequences; around 14% occur a single time. Jointly, the top ten make up roughly 4% of the sample. The specimen sequenced was memory CD4+ T cells from blood. The receptors here all came from a female donor in good health, serving as a healthy control.

This clonotype appeared many times. V and J are TRBV7-6 and TRBJ2-7, with 9 bases aligning to TRBD1. Per germline, CDR1 SGHVS and CDR2 FNYEAQ. The V gene end was trimmed by 0 bases and the J gene end by 4 bases; junction bases not matched to a gene: 7. The CDR3 contains 16 residues. The chain's CDR3 is CASSLASGTGLYEQYF. The CDR3 DNA reads TGTGCCAGCAGCTTAGCGTCAGGGACAGGGCTTTACGAGCAGTACTTC.

This clonotype was counted between two and nine times. V is TRBV6-5 and J is TRBJ1-2, with 7 positions matching TRBD1. Germline trimming cut 7 bases from V and 6 bases from J; bases unmatched to any gene: 11. CDR1 MNHEY and CDR2 SVGAGI come from the germline V gene. The CDR3 has 14 amino acids. CDR3 sequence reads: CASTGADRENGYTF. Written as DNA, the CDR3 is TGTGCCAGCACGGGGGCAGACAGGGAGAATGGCTACACCTTC.

This chain joins TRBV20-1 and TRBJ1-1; the D gene is possibly TRBD1 (5 bases). Trimming stripped 2 bases from V and 1 base from J, with 11 bases between. This CDR3 comprises 14 residues. Germline-derived CDR1 and CDR2 are DFQATT and SNEGSKA (reference sequence). CDR3 sequence (DNA): TGCAGTGCTAGACAACAGGTCGCGAACACTGAAGCTTTCTTT. Translated, it gives CSARQQVANTEAFF.

A few counts support this clonotype. The gene calls are TRBV20-1 and TRBJ2-3; possibly TRBD2 for D (5 bases). From germline, CDR1 is DFQATT and CDR2 SNEGSKA (reference sequence). Trimming stripped 3 bases from V and 0 bases from J, with 13 bases between. The CDR3 consists of 15 residues. The CDR3 region is CSASRTAASTDTQYF. The DNA of the CDR3 is TGCAGTGCTAGCCGGACTGCTGCGAGCACAGATACGCAGTATTTT.

In its sample, this clonotype was seen a few times. This chain uses TRBV29-1 with TRBJ2-3, with TRBD1 as a possible D gene (6 bases). From germline, CDR1 is SQVTM and CDR2 ANQGSEA. The CDR3 runs to 12 residues. CDR3 coding DNA: TGCGGCGCAAGGGGGAGCACAGATACGCAGTATTTT. As protein: CGARGSTDTQYF.

The gene calls are TRBV20-1 and TRBJ2-2; TRBD2 is a possible D gene (5 bases). There are 15 residues in the CDR3. Trimming pared 6 bases from V and 2 bases from J, leaving 16 bases between. Germline V gene data show CDR1 as DFQATT and CDR2 as SNEGSKA (reference sequence). In DNA form, the CDR3 reads TGCAGTGCAACCCGATCGGGATCTAACACCGGGGAGCTGTTTTTT. It codes for CSATRSGSNTGELFF.

This clonotype was seen only a few times. V is TRBV7-2 and J is TRBJ2-6; either TRBD1 or TRBD2 may supply D (5 bases each). Germline CDR1 and CDR2: SGHTA and FQGNSA. The CDR3 has 17 amino acids. V lost 3 bases, J lost 4 bases, and 16 bases lay in between. CDR3 residues: CASSFVSGAPGANVLTF. The CDR3 coding sequence is TGTGCCAGCAGCTTCGTTTCCGGGGCGCCAGGGGCCAACGTCCTGACTTTC.

In this sample, this clonotype turned up a few times. This sequence joins TRBV5-1 and TRBJ2-3, with 11 bases fitting TRBD1. The germline CDR1 and CDR2 sequences are SGHRS and YFSETQ. The CDR3 contains 16 residues. V lost 4 bases, J lost 6 bases, and 10 bases stayed unmatched. The CDR3 DNA sequence: TGCGCCAGCAGCCTCTACCCGGACAGGGGGCCCGATACGCAGTATTTT. Residues: CASSLYPDRGPDTQYF.

A few counts support this clonotype. The chain joins TRBV11-2 to TRBJ2-2; 8 positions match TRBD1. CDR3 length equals 15 residues. Unmatched junction bases numbered 6, after V lost 3 bases and J lost 6 bases. Germline V gives CDR1 SGHAT, CDR2 FQNNGV. The DNA for the CDR3 is TGTGCCAGCAGCTTTGGCCAGGGGGCGGCCGGGGAGCTGTTTTTT. This translates into CASSFGQGAAGELFF.

This clonotype was recorded a few times. The rearrangement links TRBV20-1 to TRBJ2-5; the D gene is possibly TRBD1 (5 bases). The CDR3 extends over 14 amino acids. The V end was cut by 6 bases, the J end by 1 base, with 15 bases between. Germline CDR1 reads DFQATT; CDR2 reads SNEGSKA (reference sequence). The CDR3 DNA follows: TGCAGTGCGGAACCTTTGGGGCTCCAAGAGACCCAGTACTTC. It yields the protein CSAEPLGLQETQYF.

This clonotype has at least ten counts. V and J are TRBV12-3 or TRBV12-4 and TRBJ1-1, with D tentatively TRBD1 (6 bases). The CDR3 is 13 amino acids. Trimming left V 4 bases short and J 10 bases short, with 16 bases between. CDR3 sequence reads: CASSSAERGAAFF. The CDR3 nucleotides are TGTGCCAGCAGTTCCGCGGAGAGGGGGGCAGCTTTCTTT.

This clonotype appeared a few times. This CDR3 reads CASSLGSGARLNQPQHF. The CDR3, as DNA: TGTGCCAGCAGCTTAGGATCAGGGGCACGTCTCAATCAGCCCCAGCATTTT. J is TRBJ1-5 and V is TRBV7-2; a weak D match, TRBD1 (6 bases). The CDR3 has 17 amino acids. Germline V gene lookup returns CDR1 SGHTA and CDR2 FQGNSA. Trimming took off 1 base at V and 3 bases at J, with 16 bases between the two ends.

This clonotype was counted a few times. The chain employs TRBV4-1 and TRBJ2-7; no reliable D call. V was cut by 2 bases and J by 3 bases, with 17 bases left in between. The length of the CDR3 is 16 residues. Germline V gives CDR1 MGHRA, CDR2 YSYEKL. The CDR3 here is CASSQWAVQDNYEQYF. The DNA of the CDR3 is TGCGCCAGCAGCCAATGGGCTGTGCAGGATAACTACGAGCAGTACTTC.

This clonotype appeared once. The chain has TRBV4-3 and TRBJ2-4; unclear D gene. The CDR3 consists of 15 residues. The V end was cut by 0 bases, the J end by 3 bases, with 9 bases between. CDR1 LGHNA and CDR2 YSLEER come from the germline V gene. The CDR3 DNA follows: TGCGCCAGCAGCCAAGAGGTGGGCAGCAAAAACATTCAGTACTTC. Residues: CASSQEVGSKNIQYF.

Many counts were recorded for this clonotype. The chain uses TRBV5-1 and TRBJ1-2; 10 nucleotides agree with TRBD1. V dropped 2 bases and J dropped 8; count of bases not matched to a gene: 3. CDR1 is SGHRS, CDR2 YFSETQ, per germline. The CDR3 is made up of 13 amino acids. The CDR3 loop is CASSFRDRGGYTF. The CDR3 DNA is TGCGCCAGCAGCTTCCGGGACAGGGGCGGCTACACCTTC. The entire variable domain, with the rest obtained from reference TRBV5-1 and TRBJ1-2, is as follows: KAGVTQTPRYLIKTRGQQVTLSCSPISGHRSVSWYQQTPGQGLQFLFEYFSETQRNKGNFPGRFSGRQFSNSRSEMNVSTLELGDSALYLCASSFRDRGGYTFGSGTRLTVV.

Concerning this clonotype itself: The junction and the germline gene differ at one end; a read error may be behind it. This chain joins TRBV27 and TRBJ1-5, with D unclear. The germline gives CDR1 MNHEY, CDR2 SMNVEV (reference sequence). The CDR3 runs to 15 residues. In DNA, the CDR3 is TGTGCCAACAGTTTAATGGCCACCGGCAATCAGCCCCAGCATTTT. This translates into CANSLMATGNQPQHF.

The genes are TRBV20-1 and TRBJ1-1; TRBD1 aligns across 8 bases. Germline-derived CDR1 and CDR2 are DFQATT and SNEGSKA (reference sequence). The CDR3 length is 17 residues. J was trimmed by 2 bases and V by 1 base; bases with no gene match: 12. CDR3 residues: CSARVWGQDKRNTEAFF. The CDR3 coding sequence is TGCAGTGCTAGAGTGTGGGGACAGGACAAGCGAAACACTGAAGCTTTCTTT.

This clonotype was recorded a few times. The chain carries TRBV5-1 and TRBJ2-5; D may match TRBD1 or TRBD2 (6 bases each). The length of the CDR3 is 14 residues. Germline V gene sequence: CDR1 SGHRS, CDR2 YFSETQ. Trimming cost V 4 bases and J 3 bases, with 13 bases left between them. CDR3 nucleotides: TGCGCCAGCAGCCCCGTGGGGGGCGAAGAGACCCAGTACTTC. This translates into CASSPVGGEETQYF.

This clonotype was seen repeatedly, ten times or more. Written as DNA, the CDR3 is TGCAGTGCTAGACCCACTACGACTAGCACAGATACGCAGTATTTT. Translating it yields CSARPTTTSTDTQYF. The V gene is TRBV20-1, the J gene TRBJ2-3, with D unclear. The V and J ends lost 2 bases and 0 bases respectively, with 12 bases between them. The length of the CDR3 is 15 residues. Germline values: CDR1 DFQATT, CDR2 SNEGSKA (reference sequence).

This clonotype occurred many times. This sequence joins TRBV6-5 and TRBJ2-5, with 7 nucleotides matching TRBD2. The V gene's germline CDR1 is MNHEY and CDR2 SVGAGI. This CDR3 has 15 residues. V lost 5 bases and J lost 5; bases outside the gene matches: 11. The CDR3 reads CASSPGGGPTETQYF. CDR3 bases: TGTGCCAGCAGTCCCGGGGGAGGGCCAACGGAGACCCAGTACTTC.

This clonotype came up a few times. This rearrangement joins TRBV10-3 to TRBJ2-3, with a possible D match to TRBD2 (7 bases). V gave up 7 bases and J gave up 7 bases, with 18 bases separating them. This CDR3 is 14 amino acids long. Germline V CDR1 and CDR2: ENHRY, SYGVKD. CDR3 protein: CAINRDGGGNTQYF. The CDR3, as DNA: TGTGCCATCAACAGGGACGGCGGGGGAAATACGCAGTATTTT.